This T cell receptor (beta chain) emerged from a study of T cells in Graves' hyperthyroidism and ophthalmopathy. Notes on the study in general: It was a median roughly six months before onset that the model predicted ophthalmopathy.

Worth noting for this clonotype: What it binds is unknown.

Amplified TCR beta CDR3 regions came from RNA transcripts. HTBI primers were employed in a first-round RT-PCR of the TCR CDR3. MiXCR was run by TCRdb on the multiplex PCR reads, yielding one entry per CDR3 protein. Counted here are hundreds of thousands of distinct CDR3 sequences, about a sixth occurring once; the ten biggest clones make up approximately 3.9%. Germline V CDR1 and CDR2: ENHRY, SYGVKD. CDR3 size: 14 residues. V lost 2 bases and J lost 3, with 8 bases in between. The receptor was isolated from a woman in her twenties or thirties with Graves' hyperthyroidism. The genes are TRBV10-3 and TRBJ2-1, with D unclear. What was sequenced was blood. The CDR3 bases are TGTGCCATCAGTGAGAGGCAGGTCTACAATGAGCAGTTCTTC. Translating gives CAISERQVYNEQFF.